This T cell receptor (beta chain) originates from a study of blood T cells in healthy people across ages. Study observations and caveats: Both naive CD4+ cell counts and diversity were greater in long-lived donors than in aged donors.

The draw of peripheral blood yielded roughly 9.4 milliliters from each donor. Total RNA amounts of at least 6 micrograms were extracted per sample. Notes on this clonotype: Antigen specificity is unknown.

From germline, CDR1 is MNHEY and CDR2 SMNVEV (reference sequence). With 5 bases removed from V and 2 bases from J, the gap between germline ends came to 14 bases. The CDR3 runs 15 residues. A second roughly 6 to 12 cycle PCR used barcoded and J-beta primers. Researchers report that each sample yielded at least 2.5 million CDR3-containing paired-end reads. TCRdb reprocessed the 5' RACE reads with MiXCR, giving one entry per CDR3 protein. The data show about 1.4 million distinct CDR3 sequences, approximately 59% seen once. This chain connects TRBV27 to TRBJ2-3; D unresolved. Source material: blood. This TCR came from a man between 18 and 29 years old in good health. The CDR3 DNA reads as TGTGCCAGCAGTCTCCGGGTCCCAAACACAGATACGCAGTATTTT. It encodes CASSLRVPNTDTQYF.